This section outlines one T cell receptor beta chain sequence together with its context. As yet, its antigen is unknown. This sample is drawn from a study of blood T cells in healthy people across ages. Peripheral blood from each donor was collected in a volume of approximately 10 milliliters. Primed by a sample-barcoded 5' primer and a J-beta primer mix, a second PCR proceeded for roughly 7 to 12 cycles. MiXCR, run by TCRdb on the 5' RACE reads, gives a single entry per CDR3 protein. Here the sample spans approximately 1.5 million distinct CDR3 sequences, about 31% being singletons. Study-wide results and caveats: There were more naive CD4+ cells and higher diversity in long-lived donors than in aged donors. Researchers judged that diversity estimates from one million T cells fell short of true values.

Germline lookup yields CDR1 SNHLY and CDR2 FYNNEI. Unmatched junction bases numbered 4, after V lost 2 bases and J lost 13 bases. This CDR3 region has 12 residues. The chain recombines TRBV2 with TRBJ2-5; the match to TRBD2 covers 10 bases. The receptor was derived from a woman aged 30 to 39 in good health. Sequenced material: blood. The CDR3 DNA follows: TGTGCCAGCAGTGAACGGCTAGCGGGGGCGTACTTC. Translated, it gives CASSERLAGAYF.